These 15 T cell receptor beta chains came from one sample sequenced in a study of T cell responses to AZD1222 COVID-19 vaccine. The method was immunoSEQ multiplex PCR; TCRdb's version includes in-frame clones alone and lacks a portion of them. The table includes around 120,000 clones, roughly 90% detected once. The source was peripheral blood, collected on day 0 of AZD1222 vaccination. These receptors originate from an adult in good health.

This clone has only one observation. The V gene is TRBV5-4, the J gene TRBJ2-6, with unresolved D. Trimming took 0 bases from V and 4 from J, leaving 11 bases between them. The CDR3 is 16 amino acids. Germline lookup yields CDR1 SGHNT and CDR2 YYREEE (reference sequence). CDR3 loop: CASSLGSFGGANVLTF. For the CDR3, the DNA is TGTGCCAGCAGCTTGGGAAGTTTTGGGGGGGCCAACGTCCTGACTTTC.

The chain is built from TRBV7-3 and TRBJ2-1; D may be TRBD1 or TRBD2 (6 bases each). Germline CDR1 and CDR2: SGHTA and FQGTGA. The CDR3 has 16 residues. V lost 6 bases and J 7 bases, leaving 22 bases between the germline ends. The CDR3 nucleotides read TGTGCCAGCAGTCTAGGGGGGCCCGAAACCTTGAATGAGCAGTTCTTC. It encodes CASSLGGPETLNEQFF. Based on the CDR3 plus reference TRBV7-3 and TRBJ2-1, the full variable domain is GAGVSQTPSNKVTEKGKYVELRCDPISGHTALYWYRQSLGQGPEFLIYFQGTGAADDSGLPNDRFFAVRPEGSVSTLKIQRTERGDSAVYLCASSLGGPETLNEQFFGPGTRLTVL.

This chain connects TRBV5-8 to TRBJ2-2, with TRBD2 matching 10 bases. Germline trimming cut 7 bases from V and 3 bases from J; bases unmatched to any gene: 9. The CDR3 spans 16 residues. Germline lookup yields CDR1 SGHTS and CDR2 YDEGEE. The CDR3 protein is CASSDLAGAHTGELFF. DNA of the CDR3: TGTGCCAGCTCCGATCTAGCGGGGGCCCACACCGGGGAGCTGTTTTTT.

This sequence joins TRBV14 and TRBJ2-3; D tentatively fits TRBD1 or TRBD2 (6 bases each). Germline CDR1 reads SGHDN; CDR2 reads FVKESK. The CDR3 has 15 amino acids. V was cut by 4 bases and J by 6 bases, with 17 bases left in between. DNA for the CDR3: TGTGCCAGCAGCCGGGGGGCCCCGTTTCTGGATACGCAGTATTTT. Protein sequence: CASSRGAPFLDTQYF.

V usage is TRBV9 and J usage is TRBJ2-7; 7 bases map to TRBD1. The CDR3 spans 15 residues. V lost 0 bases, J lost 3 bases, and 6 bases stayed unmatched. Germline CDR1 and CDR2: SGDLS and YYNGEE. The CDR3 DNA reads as TGTGCCAGCAGCGTAGCCGGGCAGGGGGACTACGAGCAGTACTTC. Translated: CASSVAGQGDYEQYF.

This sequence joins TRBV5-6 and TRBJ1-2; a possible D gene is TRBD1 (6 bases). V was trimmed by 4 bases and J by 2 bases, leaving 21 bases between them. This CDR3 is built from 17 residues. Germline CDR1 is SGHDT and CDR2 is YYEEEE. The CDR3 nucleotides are TGTGCCAGCAGCGACCTCAGGGGAGGGACCGAAAACTATGGCTACACCTTC. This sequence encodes CASSDLRGGTENYGYTF.

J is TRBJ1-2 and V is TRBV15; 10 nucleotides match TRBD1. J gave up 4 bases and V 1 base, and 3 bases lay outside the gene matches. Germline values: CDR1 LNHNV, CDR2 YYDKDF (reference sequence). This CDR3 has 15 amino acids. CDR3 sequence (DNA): TGTGCCACCAGCAGAGGGACAGGGGGAGGCTATGGCTACACCTTC. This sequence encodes CATSRGTGGGYGYTF.

For the CDR3, the DNA is TGTGCCATCAGTGGCAGGAGCGGGGGGGCCCACGAGCAGTACTTC. It codes for CAISGRSGGAHEQYF. The chain has TRBV10-3 and TRBJ2-7; 10 bases align to TRBD2. This CDR3 is built from 15 residues. Per the germline V gene, CDR1 is ENHRY and CDR2 is SYGVKD. The trim removed 4 bases at V and 5 bases at J, leaving 8 bases unmatched.

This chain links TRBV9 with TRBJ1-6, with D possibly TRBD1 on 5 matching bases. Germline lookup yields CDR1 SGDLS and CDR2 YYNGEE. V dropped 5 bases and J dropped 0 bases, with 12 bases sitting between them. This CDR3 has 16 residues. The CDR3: CASSGGGSSYNSPLHF. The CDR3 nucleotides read TGTGCCAGCAGTGGGGGGGGTAGCTCCTATAATTCACCCCTCCACTTT.

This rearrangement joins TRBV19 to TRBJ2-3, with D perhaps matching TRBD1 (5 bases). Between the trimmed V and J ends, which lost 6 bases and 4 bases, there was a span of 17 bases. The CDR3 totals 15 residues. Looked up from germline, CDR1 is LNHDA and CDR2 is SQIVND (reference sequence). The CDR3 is CASSDNQGSPDTQYF. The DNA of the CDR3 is TGTGCCAGTAGCGACAATCAGGGTAGCCCAGATACGCAGTATTTT.

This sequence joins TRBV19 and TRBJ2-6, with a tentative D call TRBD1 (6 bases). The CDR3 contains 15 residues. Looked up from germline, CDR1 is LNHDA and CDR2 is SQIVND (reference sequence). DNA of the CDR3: TGTGTCCGTGGGGGCTTCGCATCTGGGGCCAACGTCCTGACTTTC. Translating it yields CVRGGFASGANVLTF.

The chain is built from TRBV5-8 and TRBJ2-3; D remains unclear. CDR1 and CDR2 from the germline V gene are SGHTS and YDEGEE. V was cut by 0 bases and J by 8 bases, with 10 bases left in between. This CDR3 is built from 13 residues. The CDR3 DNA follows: TGTGCCAGCAGCTTGGAGGAGTACGGTACGCAGTATTTT. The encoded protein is CASSLEEYGTQYF.

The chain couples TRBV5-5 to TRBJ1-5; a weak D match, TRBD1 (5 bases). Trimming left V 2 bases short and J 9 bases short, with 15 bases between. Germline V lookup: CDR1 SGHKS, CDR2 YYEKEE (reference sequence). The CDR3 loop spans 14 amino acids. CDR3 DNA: TGTGCCAGCAGCTTTCAGGGACGGTCCTCGCCCCAGCATTTT. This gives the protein CASSFQGRSSPQHF. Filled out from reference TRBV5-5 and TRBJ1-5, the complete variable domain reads DAGVTQSPTHLIKTRGQQVTLRCSPISGHKSVSWYQQVLGQGPQFIFQYYEKEERGRGNFPDRFSARQFPNYSSELNVNALLLGDSALYLCASSFQGRSSPQHFGDGTRLSIL.

CDR3 amino acids: CASSLYPTTSFYGYTF. CDR3 bases: TGTGCCAGCAGCTTATACCCCACGACATCTTTCTATGGCTACACCTTC. The chain links TRBV7-2 to TRBJ1-2, with D unclear. V shed 2 bases and J shed 4 bases, with 17 bases lying between them. The CDR3 runs 16 residues. Looked up from germline, CDR1 is SGHTA and CDR2 is FQGNSA. Together with reference TRBV7-2 and TRBJ1-2, the CDR3 gives the full variable domain: GAGVSQSPSNKVTEKGKDVELRCDPISGHTALYWYRQSLGQGLEFLIYFQGNSAPDKSGLPSDRFSAERTGGSVSTLTIQRTQQEDSAVYLCASSLYPTTSFYGYTFGSGTRLTVV.

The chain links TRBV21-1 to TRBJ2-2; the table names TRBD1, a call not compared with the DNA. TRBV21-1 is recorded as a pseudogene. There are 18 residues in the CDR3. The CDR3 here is CASSKWGPSDDDTGELFF. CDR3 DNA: TGTGCCAGCAGCAAATGGGGGCCGTCAGACGACGACACCGGGGAGCTGTTTTTT.